The source of this TCR beta chain is a study of blood T cell repertoires in COVID-19. At the level of the study: PBMCs, B-cell-depleted T cells, or T cells were the source of the cDNA or gDNA that made up the material.

CDR3 size: 17 residues. Trimming removed 0 bases at V and 5 bases at J, with 20 bases between. Per germline, CDR1 SGDLS and CDR2 YYNGEE. As handled by the study authors: The assay estimated nucleated cells by amplifying reference gene primers. Libraries were prepared by immunoSEQ multiplex PCR; TCRdb keeps only in-frame clonotypes and omits some of them. That table gives V, J and clone size, and the DNA gave D and trimming. The sample consists of 150,000 to 200,000 clones, 85% of them appearing once. In its sample, this clone was seen once. The clonotype was recovered from a human donor with acute or convalescent COVID-19. The donor label of this sample is uncertain. Sequenced input: peripheral blood. The rearrangement links TRBV9 to TRBJ2-5; D is perhaps TRBD1 (7 bases). The CDR3 sequence is CASSVATEGAGRETQYF. In DNA, the CDR3 is TGTGCCAGCAGCGTAGCTACGGAGGGGGCGGGACGCGAGACCCAGTACTTC.